The present T cell receptor (beta chain) was sequenced within a study of T-cell reconstitution after alpha-beta-depleted transplantation in children. CDR3 length: 15 residues. Germline CDR1 and CDR2: SGHVS and FQNEAQ. V dropped 5 bases and J dropped 3 bases, with 17 bases sitting between them. This clonotype was found a few times. This sample's TCRbeta library carried unique molecular identifier barcodes. In TCRdb, the PCR reads were re-called with MiXCR into one record per CDR3 protein. The sample contains around 600,000 distinct CDR3 sequences, 10% of which appear only once. J is TRBJ2-7 and V is TRBV7-8; TRBD1 is a possible D gene (6 bases). This clonotype was sampled from a human donor who donated a stem cell graft to a child with acute myeloid leukemia. The sequenced sample was PBMCs from the stem cell graft donor, obtained from the stem cell graft. CDR3 coding DNA: TGTGCCAGCAGCCGAGGGGGTCCCGCGGTCTACGAGCAGTACTTC. This sequence encodes CASSRGGPAVYEQYF.